The rows below give T cell receptor beta chains drawn from one sample of a study of regulatory T cells in long-lasting Graves disease. TCRdb re-called the multiplex PCR reads with MiXCR, one entry per CDR3 protein. This table holds some 230,000 distinct CDR3 sequences, about 17% found once. The material sequenced was peripheral blood mononuclear cells (PBMCs), taken at new diagnosis, from a patient treated with antithyroid drugs. These receptors came from a female donor with Graves disease. CDR3s include the opening cysteine and the closing phenylalanine or tryptophan. A D gene is named only where the DNA matches it firmly. Clone size, where shown, is once, few, many, or a class for clones that have expanded.

clone size: many
J gene: TRBJ2-5
D gene: NA
V gene: TRBV10-3
CDR3 protein: CAISERDGQETQYF
CDR3 DNA: TGTGCCATCAGTGAGAGAGACGGGCAAGAGACCCAGTACTTC

clone size: few
J gene: TRBJ2-5
D gene: NA
V gene: TRBV6-1
CDR3 protein: CASSAGPRETQYF
CDR3 DNA: TGTGCCAGCAGTGCCGGACCCAGAGAGACCCAGTACTTC

clone size: many
J gene: TRBJ2-7
D gene: TRBD2
V gene: TRBV27
CDR3 protein: CASSHSGRGYEQYF
CDR3 DNA: TGTGCCAGCAGTCATAGCGGGAGAGGGTACGAGCAGTACTTC

clone size: NA
J gene: TRBJ1-6
D gene: NA
V gene: TRBV30
CDR3 protein: CAWSVFMPGNSPLHF
CDR3 DNA: TGTGCCTGGAGTGTATTCATGCCCGGGAATTCACCCCTCCACTTT

clone size: many
J gene: TRBJ1-1
D gene: NA
V gene: TRBV12-3/TRBV12-4
CDR3 protein: CASSFSAATEAFF
CDR3 DNA: TGTGCCAGCAGTTTTTCGGCGGCCACTGAAGCTTTCTTT

clone size: many
J gene: TRBJ2-3
D gene: TRBD1
V gene: TRBV19
CDR3 protein: CASSPDRDPISTDTQYF
CDR3 DNA: TGTGCCAGTAGCCCAGACAGGGACCCTATTAGCACAGATACGCAGTATTTT

clone size: many
J gene: TRBJ1-1
D gene: TRBD1
V gene: TRBV20-1
CDR3 protein: CSARDASSTGGGNTEAFF
CDR3 DNA: TGCAGTGCTAGAGATGCCTCTTCGACAGGGGGCGGGAACACTGAAGCTTTCTTT

clone size: NA
J gene: TRBJ1-3
D gene: TRBD1
V gene: TRBV4-1
CDR3 protein: CASSPGQGPGSGNTIYF
CDR3 DNA: TGCGCCAGCAGCCCAGGACAGGGACCCGGCTCTGGAAACACCATATATTTT

clone size: many
J gene: TRBJ2-7
D gene: TRBD2
V gene: TRBV7-2
CDR3 protein: CASSSKEPTSGSNPPGYEQYF
CDR3 DNA: TGTGCCAGCAGCTCGAAGGAACCCACTAGCGGGAGTAATCCCCCCGGGTACGAGCAGTACTTC

clone size: NA
J gene: TRBJ2-4
D gene: NA
V gene: TRBV5-1
CDR3 protein: CASSLGGPDERKNIQYF
CDR3 DNA: TGCGCCAGCAGCTTGGGAGGGCCGGACGAGAGGAAAAACATTCAGTACTTC